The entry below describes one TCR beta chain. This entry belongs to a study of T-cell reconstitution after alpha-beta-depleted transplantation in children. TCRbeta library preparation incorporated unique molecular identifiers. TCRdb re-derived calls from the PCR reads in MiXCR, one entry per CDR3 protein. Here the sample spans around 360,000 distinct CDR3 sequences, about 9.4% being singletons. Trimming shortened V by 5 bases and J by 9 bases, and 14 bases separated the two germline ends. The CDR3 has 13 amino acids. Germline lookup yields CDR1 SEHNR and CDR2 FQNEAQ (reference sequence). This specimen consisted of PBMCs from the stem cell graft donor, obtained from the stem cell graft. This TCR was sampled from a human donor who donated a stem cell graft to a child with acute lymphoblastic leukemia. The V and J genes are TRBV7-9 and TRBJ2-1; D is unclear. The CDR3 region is CASSAQNSVEQFF. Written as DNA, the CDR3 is TGTGCCAGCAGCGCCCAAAATTCTGTTGAGCAGTTCTTC.